This TCR beta chain comes out of a study of T cell repertoires in cytomegalovirus infection. This clonotype was observed at least ten times. One entry per CDR3 protein, called by TCRdb with MiXCR from the reads. The sample records some 180,000 distinct CDR3 sequences, 8% to 10% being singletons. This CDR3 region has 13 residues. Germline V CDR1 and CDR2: SGHAT, FQDESV (reference sequence). V lost 1 base and J 3 bases, leaving 6 bases between the germline ends. The gene calls are TRBV11-1 and TRBJ1-1; unclear D gene. Sequences were obtained from PBMCs. The clonotype comes from a human donor in good health (CMV status not recorded). Some clones in this sample may be carry-over from other donors' samples. In DNA, the CDR3 is TGTGCCAGCAGCTTAGTCTGGGACACTGAAGCTTTCTTT. Amino acids: CASSLVWDTEAFF.